The clone carrying this T cell receptor beta chain was counted a few times. The CDR3 runs to 14 residues. With 5 bases removed from V and 7 bases from J, the gap between germline ends came to 21 bases. From germline, CDR1 is DFQATT and CDR2 SNEGSKA (reference sequence). The entry originates in a study of T cells in Graves' hyperthyroidism and ophthalmopathy. Amplification of TCR beta CDR3 regions used RNA as the template. HTBI primers were used for first-round RT-PCR of the TCR CDR3. TCRdb fed the multiplex PCR reads into MiXCR, producing one record per CDR3 protein. The table includes approximately 690,000 distinct CDR3 sequences, roughly 15% detected once.

The V and J genes are TRBV20-1 and TRBJ2-7; possible D gene TRBD2, 5 bases. The sequence came from a woman in her forties or fifties with Graves' ophthalmopathy. Specimen: blood. The CDR3 DNA reads as TGCAGTGCTGGATCCCGGGGTCCCGAGAGGGAGCAGTACTTC. Its translation: CSAGSRGPEREQYF.